A selection of T cell receptor beta chains follows, all from one sample in a study of cytomegalovirus exposure and HLA in healthy donors. Generated by immunoSEQ multiplex PCR, the TCRdb table keeps only in-frame clones and is missing some. The table lists about 240,000 clones, 80% to 85% of them singletons. The sequencing sample was made of PBMCs. The receptors originated from a woman aged 60-70 years in good health and CMV-seropositive. Both conserved end residues are part of each CDR3. The D gene is left open where the match is weak. A clone size is listed for some rows: how often the clone was seen (once, few, many), or a class if it is expanded.

size	D	V	J	CDR3	DNA
few	TRBD1	TRBV19	TRBJ1-2	CASKEGGGELGGYTF	TGTGCCAGTAAGGAAGGAGGGGGCGAGTTGGGCGGCTACACCTTC
-	-	TRBV14	TRBJ2-2	CASSQVGRGELFF	TGTGCCAGCAGCCAAGTGGGGCGTGGGGAGCTGTTTTTT
-	-	TRBV12-2	TRBJ1-2	CASRLGSRDIVCTF	TGTGCAAGTCGCTTAGGATCGAGGGATATTGTCTGCACCTTC
-	TRBD2	TRBV10-2	TRBJ2-3	CASSWTSGRTDTQYF	TGCGCCAGCAGTTGGACTAGCGGGAGGACAGATACGCAGTATTTT
few	-	TRBV11-2	TRBJ1-5	CASSLGQSNQPQHF	TGTGCCAGCAGCTTAGGACAGAGCAATCAGCCCCAGCATTTT
-	TRBD2	TRBV5-1	TRBJ2-7	CASSSRLAGESYEQYF	TGCGCCAGCAGCTCCCGACTAGCGGGGGAATCCTACGAGCAGTACTTC
-	TRBD1	TRBV5-1	TRBJ1-1	CASSPGQGQKVTEAFF	TGCGCCAGCAGCCCAGGACAGGGGCAAAAAGTCACTGAAGCTTTCTTT
-	-	TRBV2	TRBJ1-1	CASNRQLNTEAFF	TGTGCCAGCAATAGACAGCTGAACACTGAAGCTTTCTTT
-	-	TRBV28	TRBJ2-7	CASSYPGDSYEQYF	TGTGCCAGCAGTTATCCAGGCGACTCCTACGAGCAGTACTTC
-	TRBD2	TRBV5-1	TRBJ2-1	CASSLKGSGTGEQFF	TGCGCCAGCAGCTTAAAGGGTAGCGGGACTGGTGAGCAGTTCTTC
once	TRBD2	TRBV5-1	TRBJ2-3	CASSLGSSGRTDTQYF	TGCGCCAGCAGCTTGGGGTCTAGCGGGAGGACAGATACGCAGTATTTT
-	TRBD2	TRBV2	TRBJ2-7	CASVGAGEKSYEQYF	TGTGCCAGCGTGGGAGCGGGGGAAAAATCCTACGAGCAGTACTTC
-	-	TRBV11-2	TRBJ1-3	CASSPWTPGNSGNTIYF	TGTGCCAGCAGCCCCTGGACACCCGGTAACTCTGGAAACACCATATATTTT
-	TRBD1	TRBV27	TRBJ2-2	CASKRQGAADTGELFF	TGTGCCAGCAAGCGGCAGGGGGCGGCGGACACCGGGGAGCTGTTTTTT
-	-	TRBV2	TRBJ1-2	CASSGLRGANYGYTF	TGTGCCAGCAGTGGACTTCGAGGAGCTAACTATGGCTACACCTTC
once	-	TRBV4-1	TRBJ2-1	CASSSFLRGNEQFF	TGCGCCAGCAGCTCCTTTTTACGGGGCAATGAGCAGTTCTTC
-	-	TRBV19	TRBJ2-1	CASSLSSRRAYNEQFF	TGTGCCAGTAGTTTGTCTAGCCGAAGGGCCTACAATGAGCAGTTCTTC